The 4 T cell receptor beta chains below all came from one sample that was sequenced in a study of Tregs in tolerant kidney transplant recipients. Clones were sequenced by immunoSEQ multiplex PCR, and TCRdb holds only the in-frame ones, with some missing. The table has more than 90,000 clones, around 91% seen once; the top ten hold approximately 0.59%. The sample comprised CD4+ T cells from blood. The receptor set was obtained from a human donor in good health.

This clone was seen just once. The chain links TRBV19 to TRBJ2-1; D is possibly TRBD1 or TRBD2 (6 bases each). Looked up from germline, CDR1 is LNHDA and CDR2 is SQIVND (reference sequence). The CDR3 runs 16 residues. V lost 3 bases, J lost 5 bases, and 17 bases lay in between. The CDR3 loop is CASSMGGGKIHNEQFF. The CDR3, as DNA: TGTGCCAGTAGTATGGGGGGCGGGAAGATCCACAATGAGCAGTTCTTC.

The J gene is TRBJ2-3, the V gene TRBV11-2; no clear D gene. The CDR3 has 15 residues. V gave up 2 bases and J gave up 2 bases, with 11 bases separating them. Germline assignment: CDR1 SGHAT and CDR2 FQNNGV. CDR3 nucleotide sequence: TGTGCCAGCAGCTTAAAAGATGCCAACACAGATACGCAGTATTTT. It codes for CASSLKDANTDTQYF.

The chain carries TRBV27 and TRBJ2-3; 10 bases are shared with TRBD1. Germline assignment: CDR1 MNHEY and CDR2 SMNVEV (reference sequence). V shed 6 bases, J shed 7 bases, and the junction held 7 bases outside the gene matches. The CDR3 spans 14 residues. The CDR3 loop reads CASSLGQGKNTQYF. The CDR3 DNA reads TGTGCCAGCAGCCTGGGACAGGGGAAAAATACGCAGTATTTT.

This rearrangement joins TRBV6-5 to TRBJ1-2, with D maybe TRBD1 (6 bases). This CDR3 spans 14 amino acids. Trimming removed 6 bases at V and 4 bases at J, with 15 bases between. Germline loops: CDR1 MNHEY, CDR2 SVGAGI. CDR3 nucleotide sequence: TGTGCCAGCAGATCCAGGACAGCCCCCTATGGCTACACCTTC. This gives the protein CASRSRTAPYGYTF.